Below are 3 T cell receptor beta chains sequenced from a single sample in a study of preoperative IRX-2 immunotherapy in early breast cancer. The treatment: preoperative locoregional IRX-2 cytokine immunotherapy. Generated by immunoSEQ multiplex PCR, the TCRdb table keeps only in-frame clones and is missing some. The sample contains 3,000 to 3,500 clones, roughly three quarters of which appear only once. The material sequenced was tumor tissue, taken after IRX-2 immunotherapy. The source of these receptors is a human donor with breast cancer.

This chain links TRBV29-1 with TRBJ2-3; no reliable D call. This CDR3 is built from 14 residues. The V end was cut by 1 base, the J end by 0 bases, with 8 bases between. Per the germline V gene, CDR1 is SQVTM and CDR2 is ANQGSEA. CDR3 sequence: CSVEVGASTDTQYF. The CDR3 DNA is TGCAGCGTTGAAGTAGGAGCCAGCACAGATACGCAGTATTTT.

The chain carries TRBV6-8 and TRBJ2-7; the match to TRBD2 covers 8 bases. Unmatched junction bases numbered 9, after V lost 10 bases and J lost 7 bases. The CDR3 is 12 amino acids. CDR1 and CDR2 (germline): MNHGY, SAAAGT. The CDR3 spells CAIRAGAEEQYF. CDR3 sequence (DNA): TGTGCCATCAGAGCGGGGGCGGAGGAGCAGTACTTC.

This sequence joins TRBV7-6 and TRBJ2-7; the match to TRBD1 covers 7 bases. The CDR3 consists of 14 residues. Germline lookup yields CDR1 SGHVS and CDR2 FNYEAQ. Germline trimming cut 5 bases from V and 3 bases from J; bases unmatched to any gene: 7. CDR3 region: CASSEDRTDYEQYF. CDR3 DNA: TGTGCCAGCAGCGAGGACAGGACGGACTACGAGCAGTACTTC.